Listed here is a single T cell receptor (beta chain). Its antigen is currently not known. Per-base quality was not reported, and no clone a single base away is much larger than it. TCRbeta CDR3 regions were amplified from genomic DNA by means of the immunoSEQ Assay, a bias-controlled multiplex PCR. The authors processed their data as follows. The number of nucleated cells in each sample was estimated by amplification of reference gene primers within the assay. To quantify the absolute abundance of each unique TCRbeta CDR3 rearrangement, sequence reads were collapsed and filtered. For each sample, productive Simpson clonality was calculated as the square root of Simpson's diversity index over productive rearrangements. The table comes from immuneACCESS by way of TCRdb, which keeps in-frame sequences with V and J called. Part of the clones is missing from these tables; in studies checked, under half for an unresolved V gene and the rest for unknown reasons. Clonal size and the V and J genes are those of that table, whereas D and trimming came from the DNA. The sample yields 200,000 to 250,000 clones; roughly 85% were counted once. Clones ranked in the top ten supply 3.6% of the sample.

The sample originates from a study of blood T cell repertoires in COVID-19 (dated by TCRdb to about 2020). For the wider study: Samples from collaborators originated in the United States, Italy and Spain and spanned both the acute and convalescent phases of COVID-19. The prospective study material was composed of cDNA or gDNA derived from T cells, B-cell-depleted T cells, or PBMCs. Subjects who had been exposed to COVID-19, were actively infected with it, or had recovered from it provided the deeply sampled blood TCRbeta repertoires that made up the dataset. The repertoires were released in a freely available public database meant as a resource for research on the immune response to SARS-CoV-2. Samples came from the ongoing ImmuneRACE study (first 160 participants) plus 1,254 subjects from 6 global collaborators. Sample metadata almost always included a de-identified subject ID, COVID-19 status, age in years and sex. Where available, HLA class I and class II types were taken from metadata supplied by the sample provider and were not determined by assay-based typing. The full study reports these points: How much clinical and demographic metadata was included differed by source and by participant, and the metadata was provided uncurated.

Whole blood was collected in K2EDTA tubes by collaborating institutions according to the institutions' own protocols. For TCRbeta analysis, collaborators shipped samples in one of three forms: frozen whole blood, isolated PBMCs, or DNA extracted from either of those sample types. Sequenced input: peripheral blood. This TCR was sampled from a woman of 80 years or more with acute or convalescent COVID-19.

The DNA sequence is given as TGTGCCAGCAGACGGGGGGGAAATCAGCCCCAGCATTTT. It is translated as CASRRGGNQPQHF. Here the chain combines TRBV12-3 or TRBV12-4 and TRBJ1-5, and perhaps TRBD1 as D gene, on 5 matching bases. V is reduced by 6 bases and J by 4 bases, leaving a spacing of 10 bases between them. From its cysteine to its phenylalanine, the CDR3 spans 13 amino acids. The kept DNA is CDR3 alone, 39 bases in frame from the first base.